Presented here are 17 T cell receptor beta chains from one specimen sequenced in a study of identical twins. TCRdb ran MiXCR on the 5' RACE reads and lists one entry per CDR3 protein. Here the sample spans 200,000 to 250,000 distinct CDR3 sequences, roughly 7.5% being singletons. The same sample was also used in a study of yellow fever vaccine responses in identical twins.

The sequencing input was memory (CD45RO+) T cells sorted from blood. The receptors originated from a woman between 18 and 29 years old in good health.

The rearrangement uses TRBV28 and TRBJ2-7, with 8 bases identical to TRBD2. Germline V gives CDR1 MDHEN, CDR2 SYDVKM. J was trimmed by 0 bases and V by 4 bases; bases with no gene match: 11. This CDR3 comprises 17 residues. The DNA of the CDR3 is TGTGCCAGCAGTTCCTCGCGGCGACTAGCGTTCTCCTACGAGCAGTACTTC. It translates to CASSSSRRLAFSYEQYF.

Here the CDR3 reads CASSMGGNYYGYTF. The CDR3 region has the DNA TGTGCCAGTAGTATGGGAGGAAACTACTATGGCTACACCTTC. The rearrangement uses TRBV19 and TRBJ1-2; no firm D call. The V end was cut by 3 bases, the J end by 3 bases, with 11 bases between. The CDR3 runs to 14 residues. Germline V gives CDR1 LNHDA, CDR2 SQIVND (reference sequence). The variable domain in full, with the rest retrieved from reference TRBV19 and TRBJ1-2, is DGGITQSPKYLFRKEGQNVTLSCEQNLNHDAMYWYRQDPGQGLRLIYYSQIVNDFQKGDIAEGYSVSREKKESFPLTVTSAQKNPTAFYLCASSMGGNYYGYTFGSGTRLTVV.

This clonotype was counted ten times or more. Here the CDR3 reads CASSLESGQETQYF. The CDR3 DNA is TGCGCCAGCAGCTTGGAATCCGGGCAAGAGACCCAGTACTTC. The rearrangement links TRBV5-1 to TRBJ2-5; D remains ambiguous. Trimming pared 0 bases from V and 2 bases from J, leaving 8 bases between. This CDR3 contains 14 residues. CDR1 SGHRS and CDR2 YFSETQ come from the germline V gene.

CDR3 in amino acids: CASSIAGGQNTGELFF. In DNA, the CDR3 is TGTGCCAGCAGTATAGCGGGGGGGCAGAACACCGGGGAGCTGTTTTTT. The chain recombines TRBV27 with TRBJ2-2; 11 bases fit TRBD2. Germline V gives CDR1 MNHEY, CDR2 SMNVEV (reference sequence). The CDR3 runs 16 residues. Trimming cost V 5 bases and J 1 base; bases outside gene matches: 3.

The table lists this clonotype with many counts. The CDR3 region has the DNA TGTGCCAGCAGTTTCCTCGCTACGCAGTATTTT. It encodes CASSFLATQYF. The chain employs TRBV12-3 or TRBV12-4 and TRBJ2-3, with D hard to call. CDR3 length equals 11 residues. The V and J ends lost 3 bases and 8 bases respectively, with 6 bases between them.

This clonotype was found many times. CDR3 region: CASTLAGVINEQFF. The CDR3 DNA follows: TGTGCCAGCACTCTAGCGGGAGTAATAAATGAGCAGTTCTTC. The chain couples TRBV7-9 to TRBJ2-1; 10 bases match TRBD2. The CDR3 is made up of 14 amino acids. V gave up 7 bases and J gave up 7 bases; unmatched junction bases: 7. Germline V CDR1 and CDR2: SEHNR, FQNEAQ (reference sequence).

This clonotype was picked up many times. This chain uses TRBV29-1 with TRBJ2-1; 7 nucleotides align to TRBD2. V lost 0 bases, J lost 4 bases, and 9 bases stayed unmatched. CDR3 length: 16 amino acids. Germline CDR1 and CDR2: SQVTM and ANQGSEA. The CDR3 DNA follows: TGCAGCGTTGAAGATCAAAAAGCGGGGAATTACAATGAGCAGTTCTTC. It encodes CSVEDQKAGNYNEQFF.

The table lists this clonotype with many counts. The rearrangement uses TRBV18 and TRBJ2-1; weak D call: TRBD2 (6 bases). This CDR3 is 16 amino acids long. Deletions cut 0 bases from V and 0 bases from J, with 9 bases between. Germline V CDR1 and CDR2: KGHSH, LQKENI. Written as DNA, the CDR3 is TGTGCCAGCTCACCACCGGGGCGGGGCTCCTACAATGAGCAGTTCTTC. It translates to CASSPPGRGSYNEQFF.

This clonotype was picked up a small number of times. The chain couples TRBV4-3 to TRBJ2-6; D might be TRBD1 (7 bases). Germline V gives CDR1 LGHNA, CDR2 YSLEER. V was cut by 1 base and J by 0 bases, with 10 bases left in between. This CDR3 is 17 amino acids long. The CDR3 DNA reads TGCGCCAGCAGCCAAGCAGGGGGGAGCTCTGGGGCCAACGTCCTGACTTTC. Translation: CASSQAGGSSGANVLTF.

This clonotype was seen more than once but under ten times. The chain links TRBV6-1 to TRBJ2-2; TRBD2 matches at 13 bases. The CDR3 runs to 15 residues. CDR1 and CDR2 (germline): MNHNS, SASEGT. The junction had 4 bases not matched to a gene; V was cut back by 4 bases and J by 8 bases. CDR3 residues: CASSGTSGSSGELFF. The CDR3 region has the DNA TGTGCCAGCAGTGGGACTAGCGGGAGTTCTGGGGAGCTGTTTTTT.

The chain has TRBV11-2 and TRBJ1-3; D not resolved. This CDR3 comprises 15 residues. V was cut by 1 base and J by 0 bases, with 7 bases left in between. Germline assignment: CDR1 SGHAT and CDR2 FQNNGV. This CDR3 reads CASSLGSSSGNTIYF. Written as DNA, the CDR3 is TGTGCCAGCAGCTTAGGGTCGAGCTCTGGAAACACCATATATTTT.

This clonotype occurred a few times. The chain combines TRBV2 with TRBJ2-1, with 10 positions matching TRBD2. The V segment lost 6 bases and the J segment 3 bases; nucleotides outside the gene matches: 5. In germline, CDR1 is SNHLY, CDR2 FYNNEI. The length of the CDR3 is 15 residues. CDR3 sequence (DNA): TGTGCCAGCAGACAGCGGGGGGGGGACTACAATGAGCAGTTCTTC. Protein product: CASRQRGGDYNEQFF.

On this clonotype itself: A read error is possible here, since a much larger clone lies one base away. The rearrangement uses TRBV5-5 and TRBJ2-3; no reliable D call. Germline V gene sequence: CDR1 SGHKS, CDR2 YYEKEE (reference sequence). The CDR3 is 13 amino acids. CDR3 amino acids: CTSSFSGPDTQYF. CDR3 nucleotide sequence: TGTACCAGCAGCTTCTCCGGGCCAGATACGCAGTATTTT.

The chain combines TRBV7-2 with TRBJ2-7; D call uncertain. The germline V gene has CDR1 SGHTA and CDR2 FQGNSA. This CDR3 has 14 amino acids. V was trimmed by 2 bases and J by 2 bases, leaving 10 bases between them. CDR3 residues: CASSLQNRAYEQYF. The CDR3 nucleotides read TGTGCCAGCAGCTTACAAAACAGAGCCTACGAGCAGTACTTC. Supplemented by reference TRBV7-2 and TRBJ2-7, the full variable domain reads GAGVSQSPSNKVTEKGKDVELRCDPISGHTALYWYRQSLGQGLEFLIYFQGNSAPDKSGLPSDRFSAERTGGSVSTLTIQRTQQEDSAVYLCASSLQNRAYEQYFGPGTRLTVT.

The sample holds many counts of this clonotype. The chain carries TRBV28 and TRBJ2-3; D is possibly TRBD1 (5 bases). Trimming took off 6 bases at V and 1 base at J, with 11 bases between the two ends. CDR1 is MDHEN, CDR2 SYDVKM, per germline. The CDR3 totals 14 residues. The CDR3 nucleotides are TGTGCCAGCAGCAGCAGGGTGGGCACAGATACGCAGTATTTT. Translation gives CASSSRVGTDTQYF.

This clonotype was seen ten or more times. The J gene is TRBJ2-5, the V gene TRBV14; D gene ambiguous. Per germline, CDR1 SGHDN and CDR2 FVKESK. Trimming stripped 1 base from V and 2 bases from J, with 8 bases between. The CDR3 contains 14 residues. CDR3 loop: CASSQGQKQETQYF. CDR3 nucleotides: TGTGCCAGCAGCCAAGGACAAAAACAAGAGACCCAGTACTTC.

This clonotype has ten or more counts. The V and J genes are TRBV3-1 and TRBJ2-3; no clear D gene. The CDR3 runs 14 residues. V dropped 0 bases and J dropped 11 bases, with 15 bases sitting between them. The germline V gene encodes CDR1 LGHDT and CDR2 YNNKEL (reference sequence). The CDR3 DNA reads TGTGCCAGCAGCCAAGATAGAAGCACTACAAAGCAGTATTTT. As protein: CASSQDRSTTKQYF.